Following are 28 T cell receptor beta chains from one sample sequenced in a study of blood T cell repertoires in COVID-19. Sequenced by immunoSEQ multiplex PCR; TCRdb stores in-frame clones only, minus some. The sample contains 250,000 to 350,000 clones, 85% to 90% of which appear only once. Specimen: peripheral blood. All receptors derive from a woman in her forties or fifties with COVID-19, enrolled during active disease.

The chain is built from TRBV29-1 and TRBJ2-7; D is unclear. CDR1 and CDR2 (germline): SQVTM, ANQGSEA. Deletions cut 3 bases from V and 3 bases from J, with 18 bases between. The CDR3 extends over 15 amino acids. This CDR3 reads CSVEYSHPGHYEQYF. Written as DNA, the CDR3 is TGCAGCGTTGAGTACAGTCATCCAGGTCACTACGAGCAGTACTTC.

The chain uses TRBV9 and TRBJ2-2; D perhaps matches TRBD1 (6 bases). The CDR3 runs to 13 residues. V lost 7 bases and J lost 1, with 8 bases in between. Germline loops: CDR1 SGDLS, CDR2 YYNGEE. CDR3 sequence: CASGGWNTGELFF. CDR3 sequence (DNA): TGTGCCAGCGGGGGCTGGAACACCGGGGAGCTGTTTTTT.

The chain recombines TRBV29-1 with TRBJ1-1; D may be TRBD1 (5 bases). Germline CDR1 and CDR2: SQVTM and ANQGSEA. There are 13 residues in the CDR3. V dropped 7 bases and J dropped 1 base, with 13 bases sitting between them. CDR3 sequence (DNA): TGCAGCGCTGATCGGGGGGGGAACACTGAAGCTTTCTTT. It specifies CSADRGGNTEAFF. The full variable domain, in which reference TRBV29-1 and TRBJ1-1 provide the parts outside the CDR3, is SAVISQKPSRDICQRGTSLTIQCQVDSQVTMMFWYRQQPGQSLTLIATANQGSEATYESGFVIDKFPISRPNLTFSTLTVSNMSPEDSSIYLCSADRGGNTEAFFGQGTRLTVV.

The chain links TRBV18 to TRBJ1-3; no clear D. CDR1 and CDR2 (germline): KGHSH, LQKENI. The CDR3 consists of 16 residues. V was trimmed by 1 base and J by 1 base, leaving 11 bases between them. The CDR3 bases are TGTGCCAGCTCACCACATCCCGCGGTGTCTGGAAACACCATATATTTT. Amino acid sequence: CASSPHPAVSGNTIYF. Complete variable domain (other parts from reference TRBV18 and TRBJ1-3): NAGVMQNPRHLVRRRGQEARLRCSPMKGHSHVYWYRQLPEEGLKFMVYLQKENIIDESGMPKERFSAEFPKEGPSILRIQQVVRGDSAAYFCASSPHPAVSGNTIYFGEGSWLTVV.

As DNA, the CDR3 is TGCAGCGCCGGGACAGGGTTATATGGCTACACCTTC. Encoded protein: CSAGTGLYGYTF. V and J are TRBV29-1 and TRBJ1-2, with 9 bases matching TRBD1. J was trimmed by 5 bases and V by 7 bases; bases with no gene match: 5. Germline CDR1 and CDR2: SQVTM and ANQGSEA. There are 12 residues in the CDR3.

The V gene is TRBV23-1, the J gene TRBJ2-3, with 7 bases lining up with TRBD2. TRBV23-1 is an ORF for which the function is uncertain. V lost 6 bases, J lost 5 bases, and 26 bases stayed unmatched. This CDR3 is 20 amino acids long. The CDR3 DNA follows: TGCGCCAGCAGCCCGAAGGGACGGGGTTTTCGTGGCGGGAGTATAGATACGCAGTATTTT. It translates to CASSPKGRGFRGGSIDTQYF.

This chain joins TRBV7-3 and TRBJ2-2; the match to TRBD2 covers 10 bases. The trim removed 4 bases at V and 6 bases at J, leaving 8 bases unmatched. This CDR3 region has 16 residues. The germline V gene encodes CDR1 SGHTA and CDR2 FQGTGA. The CDR3 sequence: CASSSASGSRSGELFF. In DNA, the CDR3 is TGTGCCAGCAGCTCCGCTAGCGGGAGTAGGTCCGGGGAGCTGTTTTTT.

This clone was seen only once. The rearrangement links TRBV5-4 to TRBJ2-5; TRBD2 might be the D (5 bases). Trimming stripped 5 bases from V and 5 bases from J, with 10 bases between. From germline, CDR1 is SGHNT and CDR2 YYREEE (reference sequence). This CDR3 is 12 amino acids long. In DNA form, the CDR3 reads TGTGCCAGCAGTTGGACGGGGGAGACCCAGTACTTC. Translated, it gives CASSWTGETQYF.

The rearrangement links TRBV10-3 to TRBJ2-7; 7 nucleotides agree with TRBD1. V gave up 4 bases and J gave up 7 bases; unmatched junction bases: 10. Germline V gene sequence: CDR1 ENHRY, CDR2 SYGVKD. The CDR3 length is 14 residues. CDR3: CAISGSNRGGEQYF. The CDR3, as DNA: TGTGCCATCAGTGGATCGAACAGGGGCGGGGAGCAGTACTTC.

The chain links TRBV11-3 to TRBJ2-2, with 11 positions matching TRBD1. After removal of 5 bases from V and 7 bases from J, the junction contained 6 bases not matched to a gene. This CDR3 region has 15 residues. CDR1 is SGHNT and CDR2 is YENEEA in the germline V gene. In DNA, the CDR3 is TGTGCCAGCAGCGCGGGACAGGGGGACTTCGGGGAGCTGTTTTTT. Protein sequence: CASSAGQGDFGELFF.

This sequence joins TRBV25-1 and TRBJ2-2; possible D gene TRBD2, 6 bases. This CDR3 spans 15 amino acids. CDR1 and CDR2 from the germline V gene are MGHDK and SYGVNS. V shed 5 bases and J shed 3 bases, with 13 bases lying between them. The CDR3 coding sequence is TGTGCCAGCAGTCTCAGGGAGGTCGACACCGGGGAGCTGTTTTTT. Its translation: CASSLREVDTGELFF.

The chain links TRBV4-3 to TRBJ2-7; 9 bases match TRBD2. After removal of 0 bases from V and 5 bases from J, the junction contained 8 bases not matched to a gene. The CDR3 length is 16 residues. In germline, CDR1 is LGHNA, CDR2 YSLEER. The CDR3 reads CASSQDRSGSGDEQYF. The CDR3 DNA sequence: TGCGCCAGCAGCCAAGACCGTAGCGGGAGCGGGGACGAGCAGTACTTC.

The V call is TRBV6-5, the J call TRBJ1-2, with a weak D call TRBD1 (5 bases). CDR1 is MNHEY, CDR2 SVGAGI, per germline. The CDR3 totals 15 residues. The V and J ends lost 4 bases and 4 bases respectively, with 16 bases between them. CDR3 nucleotides: TGTGCCAGCAGTTCGACATTCCGGGGGGGCTATGGCTACACCTTC. This codes for CASSSTFRGGYGYTF.

The rearrangement joins TRBV5-1 to TRBJ1-3; the D is unclear. V dropped 6 bases and J dropped 3 bases, with 10 bases sitting between them. Per the germline V gene, CDR1 is SGHRS and CDR2 is YFSETQ. The CDR3 loop spans 13 amino acids. The CDR3: CASKEGGGNTIYF. CDR3 DNA sequence: TGCGCCAGCAAGGAGGGAGGTGGAAACACCATATATTTT.

The rearrangement links TRBV29-1 to TRBJ2-7, with TRBD1 matching 10 bases. Germline CDR1 and CDR2: SQVTM and ANQGSEA. The CDR3 runs 12 residues. V gave up 6 bases and J gave up 3 bases; unmatched junction bases: 2. CDR3 bases: TGCAGCGTACGGACAGGGGGCTACGAGCAGTACTTC. Amino acids: CSVRTGGYEQYF.

The chain recombines TRBV6-5 with TRBJ2-2; TRBD2 matches 9 bases. The CDR3 is made up of 15 amino acids. Germline V gives CDR1 MNHEY, CDR2 SVGAGI. The ends lost 6 bases at V and 5 bases at J; junction bases unmatched: 7. The CDR3: CASRRLAELTGELFF. The CDR3 DNA reads TGTGCCAGCAGGAGACTAGCGGAATTAACCGGGGAGCTGTTTTTT.

CDR3 region: CASSSGTAPSYNEQFF. DNA for the CDR3: TGTGCCAGCAGCTCAGGGACTGCCCCTTCCTACAATGAGCAGTTCTTC. The gene calls are TRBV5-4 and TRBJ2-1; the D gene is possibly TRBD2 (6 bases). The CDR3 is 16 amino acids. V lost 3 bases and J 1 base, leaving 14 bases between the germline ends. Germline-derived CDR1 and CDR2 are SGHNT and YYREEE (reference sequence).

The V gene is TRBV6-5, the J gene TRBJ2-7; TRBD2 might be the D (5 bases). This CDR3 comprises 14 residues. V lost 6 bases to trimming and J lost 1 base, with 13 bases between them. Germline CDR1 is MNHEY and CDR2 is SVGAGI. The CDR3 loop reads CASRGSGRSYEQYF. CDR3 in DNA: TGTGCCAGCAGAGGAAGCGGCCGGTCCTACGAGCAGTACTTC.

The rearrangement links TRBV6-5 to TRBJ2-7, with 7 bases identical to TRBD2. Unmatched junction bases numbered 7, after V lost 6 bases and J lost 2 bases. The CDR3 consists of 14 residues. CDR1 MNHEY and CDR2 SVGAGI come from the germline V gene. The CDR3 is CASRSGAGPYEQYF. In DNA, the CDR3 is TGTGCCAGCAGAAGCGGGGCGGGGCCCTACGAGCAGTACTTC.

CDR3 loop: CASSFDRGSNEQFF. CDR3 bases: TGTGCCAGCAGCTTCGACAGGGGTAGTAATGAGCAGTTCTTC. The chain combines TRBV11-3 with TRBJ2-1; 8 bases match TRBD1. Germline V CDR1 and CDR2: SGHNT, YENEEA. V lost 3 bases, J lost 7 bases, and 5 bases stayed unmatched. The CDR3 covers 14 residues. Filled out from reference TRBV11-3 and TRBJ2-1, the complete variable domain reads EAGVVQSPRYKIIEKKQPVAFWCNPISGHNTLYWYLQNLGQGPELLIRYENEEAVDDSQLPKDRFSAERLKGVDSTLKIQPAELGDSAVYLCASSFDRGSNEQFFGPGTRLTVL.

This clone was observed a few times. The chain uses TRBV3-1 (or the pseudogene TRBV3-2) and TRBJ2-1; 10 bases match TRBD2. Trimming took 5 bases from V and 7 from J; bases not matched to a gene: 14. The CDR3 has 17 residues. Looked up from germline, CDR1 is LGHDT and CDR2 is YNNKEL (reference sequence). CDR3 sequence reads: CASSSETGLARVNEQFF. The CDR3 nucleotides read TGTGCCAGCAGCTCTGAAACGGGACTAGCGAGAGTTAATGAGCAGTTCTTC.

The CDR3 loop reads CASGGGLGPDTQYF. The CDR3 region has the DNA TGTGCCAGCGGGGGGGGATTAGGTCCAGATACGCAGTATTTT. The gene calls are TRBV6-5 and TRBJ2-3; TRBD2 matches 7 bases. V dropped 8 bases and J dropped 4; count of bases not matched to a gene: 9. CDR1 MNHEY and CDR2 SVGAGI come from the germline V gene. The CDR3 sequence is 14 residues long.

The V call is TRBV3-1 (or the pseudogene TRBV3-2), the J call TRBJ2-1; D perhaps matches TRBD1 (5 bases). V was trimmed by 0 bases and J by 0 bases, leaving 12 bases between them. The CDR3 has 17 amino acids. The germline V gene encodes CDR1 LGHDT and CDR2 YNNKEL (reference sequence). CDR3 nucleotide sequence: TGTGCCAGCAGCCAAGACGTTCAGGGAAGCTCCTACAATGAGCAGTTCTTC. The encoded protein is CASSQDVQGSSYNEQFF.

This chain uses TRBV25-1 with TRBJ1-1; tentative D call: TRBD1 (6 bases). CDR1 and CDR2 (germline): MGHDK, SYGVNS. Trimming left V 6 bases short and J 2 bases short, with 16 bases between. CDR3 length: 15 amino acids. CDR3 in amino acids: CASRGFGGANTEAFF. CDR3 DNA: TGTGCCAGCAGGGGGTTTGGGGGGGCAAACACTGAAGCTTTCTTT.

V usage is TRBV12-2 and J usage is TRBJ2-2; TRBD2 is the table's D call, not checked against the DNA. TRBV12-2 counts as a pseudogene. The CDR3 is 15 residues long. CDR3 residues: CASRLLGSGSGELFF. CDR3 nucleotides: TGTGCAAGTCGCCTCTTAGGGAGTGGTTCCGGGGAGCTGTTTTTT.

The chain carries TRBV6-5 and TRBJ1-2; 8 bases match TRBD1. The CDR3 loop spans 13 amino acids. V lost 3 bases, J lost 7 bases, and 4 bases stayed unmatched. Germline V gives CDR1 MNHEY, CDR2 SVGAGI. The CDR3: CASSYRTGFGYTF. In DNA form, the CDR3 reads TGTGCCAGCAGTTATAGGACAGGGTTTGGCTACACCTTC.

This rearrangement joins TRBV7-6 to TRBJ1-5; 8 bases agree with TRBD1. The junction had 4 bases not matched to a gene; V was cut back by 5 bases and J by 7 bases. The CDR3 has 13 amino acids. From germline, CDR1 is SGHVS and CDR2 FNYEAQ. CDR3 nucleotides: TGTGCCAGCAGCCCCGACAGGGGACAGCCCCAGCATTTT. Its protein is CASSPDRGQPQHF.

J is TRBJ2-1 and V is TRBV19, with 7 bases identical to TRBD2. The ends lost 3 bases at V and 3 bases at J; junction bases unmatched: 5. The CDR3 totals 15 residues. Per the germline V gene, CDR1 is LNHDA and CDR2 is SQIVND (reference sequence). The CDR3 DNA is TGTGCCAGTAGTATGGGGGGAGGGGTCTACAATGAGCAGTTCTTC. The encoded protein is CASSMGGGVYNEQFF.